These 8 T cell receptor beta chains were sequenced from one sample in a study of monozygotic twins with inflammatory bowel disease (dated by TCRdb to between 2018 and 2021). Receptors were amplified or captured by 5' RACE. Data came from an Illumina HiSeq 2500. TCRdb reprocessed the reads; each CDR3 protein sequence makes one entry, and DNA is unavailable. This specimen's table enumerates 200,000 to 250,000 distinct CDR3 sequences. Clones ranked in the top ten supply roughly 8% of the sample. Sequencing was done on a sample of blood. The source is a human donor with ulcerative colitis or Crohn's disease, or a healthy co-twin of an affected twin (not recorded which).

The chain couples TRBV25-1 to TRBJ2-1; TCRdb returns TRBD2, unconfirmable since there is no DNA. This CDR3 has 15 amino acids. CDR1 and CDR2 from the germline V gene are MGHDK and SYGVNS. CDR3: CASSEIQRGGDEQFF.

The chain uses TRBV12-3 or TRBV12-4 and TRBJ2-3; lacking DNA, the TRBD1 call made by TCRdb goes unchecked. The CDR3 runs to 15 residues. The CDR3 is CASSGYGGGTDTQYF.

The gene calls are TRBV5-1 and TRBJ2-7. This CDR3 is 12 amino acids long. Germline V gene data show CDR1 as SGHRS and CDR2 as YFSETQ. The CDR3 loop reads CASSLENYEQYF.

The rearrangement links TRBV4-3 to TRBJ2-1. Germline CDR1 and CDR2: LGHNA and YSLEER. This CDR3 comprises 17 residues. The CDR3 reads CASSQDMGTGARNEQFF.

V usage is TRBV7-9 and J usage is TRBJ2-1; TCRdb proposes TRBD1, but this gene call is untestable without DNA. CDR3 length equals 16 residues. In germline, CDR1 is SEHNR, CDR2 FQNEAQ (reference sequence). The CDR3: CASSFSTGAIYNEQFF.

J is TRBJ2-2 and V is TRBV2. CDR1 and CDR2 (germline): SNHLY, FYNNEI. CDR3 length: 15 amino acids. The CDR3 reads CASSVFSGNTGELFF. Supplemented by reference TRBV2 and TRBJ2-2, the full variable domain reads EPEVTQTPSHQVTQMGQEVILRCVPISNHLYFYWYRQILGQKVEFLVSFYNNEISEKSEIFDDQFSVERPDGSNFTLKIRSTKLEDSAMYFCASSVFSGNTGELFFGEGSRLTVL.

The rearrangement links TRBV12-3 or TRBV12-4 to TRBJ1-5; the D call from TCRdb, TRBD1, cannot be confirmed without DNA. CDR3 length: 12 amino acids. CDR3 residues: CASATGNQPQHF.

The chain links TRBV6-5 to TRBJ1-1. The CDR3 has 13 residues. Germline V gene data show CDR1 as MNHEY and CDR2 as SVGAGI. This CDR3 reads CASSYKEATEAFF.